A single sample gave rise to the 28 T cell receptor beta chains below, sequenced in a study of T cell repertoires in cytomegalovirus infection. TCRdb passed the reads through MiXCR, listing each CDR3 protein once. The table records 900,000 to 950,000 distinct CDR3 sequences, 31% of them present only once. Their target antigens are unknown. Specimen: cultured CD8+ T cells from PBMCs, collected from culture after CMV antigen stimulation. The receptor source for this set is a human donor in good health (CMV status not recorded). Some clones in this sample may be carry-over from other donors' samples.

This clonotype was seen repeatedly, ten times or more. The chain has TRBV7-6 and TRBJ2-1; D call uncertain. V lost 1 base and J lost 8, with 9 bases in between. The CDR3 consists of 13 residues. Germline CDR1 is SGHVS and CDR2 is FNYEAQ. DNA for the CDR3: TGTGCCAGCAGCTTAGGAAGAAGGGATGAGCAGTTCTTC. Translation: CASSLGRRDEQFF.

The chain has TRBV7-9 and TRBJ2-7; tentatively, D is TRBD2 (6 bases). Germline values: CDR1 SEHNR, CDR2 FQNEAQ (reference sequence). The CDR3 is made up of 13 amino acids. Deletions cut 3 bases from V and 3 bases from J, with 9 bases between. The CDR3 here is CASSFPTSYEQYF. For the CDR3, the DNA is TGTGCCAGCAGCTTTCCGACTAGCTACGAGCAGTACTTC.

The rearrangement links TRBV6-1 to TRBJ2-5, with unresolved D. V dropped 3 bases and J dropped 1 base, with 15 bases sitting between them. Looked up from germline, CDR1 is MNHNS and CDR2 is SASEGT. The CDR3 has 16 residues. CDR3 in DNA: TGTGCCAGCAGTGAGGTGGGGTGGAGCTCCCAAGAGACCCAGTACTTC. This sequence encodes CASSEVGWSSQETQYF.

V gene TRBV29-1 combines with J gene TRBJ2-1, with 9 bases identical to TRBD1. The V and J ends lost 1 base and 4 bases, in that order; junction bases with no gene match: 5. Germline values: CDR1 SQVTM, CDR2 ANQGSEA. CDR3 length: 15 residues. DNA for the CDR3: TGCAGCGTTGAAGGAGGAGGGACAGGGTACAATGAGCAGTTCTTC. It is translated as CSVEGGGTGYNEQFF.

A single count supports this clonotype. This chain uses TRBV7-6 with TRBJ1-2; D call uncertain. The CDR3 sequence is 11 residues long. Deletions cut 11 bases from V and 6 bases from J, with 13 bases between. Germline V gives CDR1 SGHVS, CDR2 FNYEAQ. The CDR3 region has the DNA TGTGCCGTAGAGGGTGAGAATGGCTACACCTTC. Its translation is CAVEGENGYTF.

The CDR3 reads CAISGPADTQYF. The CDR3 bases are TGTGCCATCAGCGGCCCAGCCGATACGCAGTATTTT. The J gene is TRBJ2-3, the V gene TRBV10-3, with D unclear. The CDR3 has 12 residues. The germline V gene encodes CDR1 ENHRY and CDR2 SYGVKD. Trimming removed 6 bases at V and 6 bases at J, with 10 bases between.

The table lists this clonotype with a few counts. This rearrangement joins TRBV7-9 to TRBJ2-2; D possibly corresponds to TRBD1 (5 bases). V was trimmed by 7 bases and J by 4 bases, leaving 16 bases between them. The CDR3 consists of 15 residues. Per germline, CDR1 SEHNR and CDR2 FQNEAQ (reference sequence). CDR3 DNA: TGTGCCAGCACCCCGATGGGGCTCATCACCGGGGAGCTGTTTTTT. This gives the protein CASTPMGLITGELFF.

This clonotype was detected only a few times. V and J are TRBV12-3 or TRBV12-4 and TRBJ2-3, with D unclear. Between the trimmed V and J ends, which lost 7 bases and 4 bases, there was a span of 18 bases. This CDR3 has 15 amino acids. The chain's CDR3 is CASIRNSPVADTQYF. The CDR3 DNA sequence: TGTGCCAGCATACGGAATAGCCCGGTAGCAGATACGCAGTATTTT.

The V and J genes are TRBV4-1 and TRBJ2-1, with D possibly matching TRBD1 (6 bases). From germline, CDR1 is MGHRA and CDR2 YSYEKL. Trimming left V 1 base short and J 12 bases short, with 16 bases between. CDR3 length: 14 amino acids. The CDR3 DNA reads TGCGCCAGCAGCCAAGGGACAGCCACAATGAGGCAGTTCTTC. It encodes CASSQGTATMRQFF.

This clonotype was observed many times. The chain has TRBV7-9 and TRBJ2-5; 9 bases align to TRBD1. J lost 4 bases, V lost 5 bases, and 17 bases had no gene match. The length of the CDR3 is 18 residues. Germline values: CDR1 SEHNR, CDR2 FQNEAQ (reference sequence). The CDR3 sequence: CASSNSLLPGQGRETQYF. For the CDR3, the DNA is TGTGCCAGCAGCAACAGCCTATTGCCGGGACAGGGCAGAGAGACCCAGTACTTC. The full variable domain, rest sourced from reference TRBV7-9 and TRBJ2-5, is DTGVSQNPRHKITKRGQNVTFRCDPISEHNRLYWYRQTLGQGPEFLTYFQNEAQLEKSRLLSDRFSAERPKGSFSTLEIQRTEQGDSAMYLCASSNSLLPGQGRETQYFGPGTRLLVL.

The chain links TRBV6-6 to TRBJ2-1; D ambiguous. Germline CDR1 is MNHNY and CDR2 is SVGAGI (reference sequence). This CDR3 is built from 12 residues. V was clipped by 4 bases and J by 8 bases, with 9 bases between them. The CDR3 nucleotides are TGTGCCAGCAGTTGCCTCCATCATGAGCAGTTCTTC. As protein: CASSCLHHEQFF.

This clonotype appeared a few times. The CDR3 loop is CATSRDLRGGAGNEQFF. CDR3 nucleotide sequence: TGTGCCACCAGCAGAGATCTGAGGGGGGGCGCCGGGAATGAGCAGTTCTTC. The V and J genes are TRBV15 and TRBJ2-1; TRBD2 might be the D (7 bases). With 0 bases removed from V and 7 bases from J, the gap between germline ends came to 19 bases. CDR1 LNHNV and CDR2 YYDKDF come from the germline V gene (reference sequence). This CDR3 has 17 amino acids.

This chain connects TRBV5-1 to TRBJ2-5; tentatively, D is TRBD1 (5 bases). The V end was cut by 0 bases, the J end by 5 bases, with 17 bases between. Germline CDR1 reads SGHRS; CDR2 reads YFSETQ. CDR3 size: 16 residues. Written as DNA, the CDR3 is TGCGCCAGCAGCTTGGCCTCAGGGTCCCGTTTGGAGACCCAGTACTTC. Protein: CASSLASGSRLETQYF. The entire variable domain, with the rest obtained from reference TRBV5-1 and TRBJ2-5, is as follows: KAGVTQTPRYLIKTRGQQVTLSCSPISGHRSVSWYQQTPGQGLQFLFEYFSETQRNKGNFPGRFSGRQFSNSRSEMNVSTLELGDSALYLCASSLASGSRLETQYFGPGTRLLVL.

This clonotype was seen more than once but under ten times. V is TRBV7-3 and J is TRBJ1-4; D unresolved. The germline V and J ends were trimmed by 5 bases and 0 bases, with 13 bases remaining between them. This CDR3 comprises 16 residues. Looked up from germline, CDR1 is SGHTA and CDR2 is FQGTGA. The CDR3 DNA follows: TGTGCCAGCAGCGATATTGATGTACCAACTAATGAAAAACTGTTTTTT. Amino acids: CASSDIDVPTNEKLFF.

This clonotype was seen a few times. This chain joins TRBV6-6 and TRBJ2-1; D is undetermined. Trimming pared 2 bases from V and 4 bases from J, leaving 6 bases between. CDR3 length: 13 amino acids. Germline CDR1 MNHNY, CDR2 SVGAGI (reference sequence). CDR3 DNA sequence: TGTGCCAGCAGTTACGCAGCATACAATGAGCAGTTCTTC. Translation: CASSYAAYNEQFF.

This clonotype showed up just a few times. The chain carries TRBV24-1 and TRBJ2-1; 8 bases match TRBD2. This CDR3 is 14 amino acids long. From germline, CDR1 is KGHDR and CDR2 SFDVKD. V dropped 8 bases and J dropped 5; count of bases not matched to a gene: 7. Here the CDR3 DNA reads TGTGCCACCATGAAAGCGGGGGACAACAATGAGCAGTTCTTC. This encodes CATMKAGDNNEQFF.

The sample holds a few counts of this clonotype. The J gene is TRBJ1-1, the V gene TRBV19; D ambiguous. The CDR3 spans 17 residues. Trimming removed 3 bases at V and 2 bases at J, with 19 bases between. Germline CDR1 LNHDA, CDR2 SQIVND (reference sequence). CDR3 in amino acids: CASSIILVGPRNTEAFF. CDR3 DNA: TGTGCCAGTAGTATCATTCTCGTGGGTCCCCGTAACACTGAAGCTTTCTTT.

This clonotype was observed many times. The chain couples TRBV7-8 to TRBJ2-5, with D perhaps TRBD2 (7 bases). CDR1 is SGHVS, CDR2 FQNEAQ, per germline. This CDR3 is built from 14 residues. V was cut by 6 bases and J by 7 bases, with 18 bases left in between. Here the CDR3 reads CASRVGGPLGTQYF. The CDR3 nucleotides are TGTGCCAGCAGAGTGGGGGGGCCCTTGGGGACCCAGTACTTC.

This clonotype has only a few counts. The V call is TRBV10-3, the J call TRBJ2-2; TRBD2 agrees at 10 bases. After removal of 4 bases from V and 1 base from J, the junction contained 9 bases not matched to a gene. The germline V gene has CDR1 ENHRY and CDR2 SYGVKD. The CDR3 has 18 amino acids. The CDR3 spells CAISVDPSGGLNTGELFF. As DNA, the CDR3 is TGTGCCATCAGTGTCGACCCTAGCGGGGGTCTGAACACCGGGGAGCTGTTTTTT.

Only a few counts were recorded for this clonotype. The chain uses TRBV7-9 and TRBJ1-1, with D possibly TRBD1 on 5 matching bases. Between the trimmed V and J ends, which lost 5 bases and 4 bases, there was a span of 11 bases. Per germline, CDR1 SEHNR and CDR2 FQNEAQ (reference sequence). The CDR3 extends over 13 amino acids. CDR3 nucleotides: TGTGCCAGCAGCCCCACGGGGACCACTGAAGCTTTCTTT. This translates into CASSPTGTTEAFF.

The CDR3 sequence: CATSDVSGKDTGELFF. The CDR3 DNA is TGTGCCACCAGTGATGTATCAGGGAAGGACACCGGGGAGCTGTTTTTT. The chain links TRBV24-1 to TRBJ2-2, with D possibly TRBD1 on 5 matching bases. The CDR3 totals 16 residues. Between the trimmed V and J ends, which lost 3 bases and 3 bases, there was a span of 13 bases. Germline loops: CDR1 KGHDR, CDR2 SFDVKD.

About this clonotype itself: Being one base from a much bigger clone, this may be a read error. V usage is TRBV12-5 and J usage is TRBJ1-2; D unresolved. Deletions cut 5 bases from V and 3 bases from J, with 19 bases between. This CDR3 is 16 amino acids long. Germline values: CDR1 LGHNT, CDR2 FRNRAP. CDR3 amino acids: CASGPTLPAPYYGYTF. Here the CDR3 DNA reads TGTGCTAGTGGTCCGACGTTACCGGCCCCATACTATGGCTACACCTTC.

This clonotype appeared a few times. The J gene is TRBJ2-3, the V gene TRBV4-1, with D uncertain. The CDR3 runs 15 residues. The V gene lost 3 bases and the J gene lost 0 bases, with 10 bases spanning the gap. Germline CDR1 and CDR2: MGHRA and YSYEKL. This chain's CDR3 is CASSHDATSTDTQYF. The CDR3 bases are TGCGCCAGCAGCCATGATGCAACTAGCACAGATACGCAGTATTTT.

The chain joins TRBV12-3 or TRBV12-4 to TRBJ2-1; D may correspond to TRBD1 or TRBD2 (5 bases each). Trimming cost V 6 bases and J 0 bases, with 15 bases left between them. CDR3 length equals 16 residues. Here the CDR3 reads CASRGEGWSSYNEQFF. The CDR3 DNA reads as TGTGCCAGCAGGGGAGAGGGGTGGAGCTCCTACAATGAGCAGTTCTTC.

The CDR3 nucleotides read TGTGCCAGCAGCCTCGGACAGGGGAGGGCGGCAAGTGTGACCCAGTACTTC. This codes for CASSLGQGRAASVTQYF. This chain links TRBV7-9 with TRBJ2-5, with TRBD1 identical over 9 bases. V shed 5 bases and J 7 bases; nucleotides not matched to a gene: 17. The CDR3 sequence is 17 residues long. Germline assignment: CDR1 SEHNR and CDR2 FQNEAQ (reference sequence).

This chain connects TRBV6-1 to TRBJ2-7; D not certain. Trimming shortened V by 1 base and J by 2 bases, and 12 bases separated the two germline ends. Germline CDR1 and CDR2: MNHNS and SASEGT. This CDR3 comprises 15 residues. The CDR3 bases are TGTGCCAGCAGTGAAGGGCATACCTTTGCCTACGAGCAGTACTTC. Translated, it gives CASSEGHTFAYEQYF.

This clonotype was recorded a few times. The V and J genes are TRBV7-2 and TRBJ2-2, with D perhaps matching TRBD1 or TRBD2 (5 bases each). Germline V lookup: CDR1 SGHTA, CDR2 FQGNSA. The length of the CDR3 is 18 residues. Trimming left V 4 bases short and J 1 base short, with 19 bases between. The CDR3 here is CASSSPWDARMNTGELFF. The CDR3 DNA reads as TGTGCCAGCAGCTCCCCGTGGGACGCCCGTATGAACACCGGGGAGCTGTTTTTT.

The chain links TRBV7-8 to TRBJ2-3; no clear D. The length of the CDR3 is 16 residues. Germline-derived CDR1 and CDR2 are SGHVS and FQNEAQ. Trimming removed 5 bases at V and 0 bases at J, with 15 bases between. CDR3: CASSEPDGTSTDTQYF. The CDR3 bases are TGTGCCAGCAGCGAACCGGACGGCACTAGCACAGATACGCAGTATTTT.